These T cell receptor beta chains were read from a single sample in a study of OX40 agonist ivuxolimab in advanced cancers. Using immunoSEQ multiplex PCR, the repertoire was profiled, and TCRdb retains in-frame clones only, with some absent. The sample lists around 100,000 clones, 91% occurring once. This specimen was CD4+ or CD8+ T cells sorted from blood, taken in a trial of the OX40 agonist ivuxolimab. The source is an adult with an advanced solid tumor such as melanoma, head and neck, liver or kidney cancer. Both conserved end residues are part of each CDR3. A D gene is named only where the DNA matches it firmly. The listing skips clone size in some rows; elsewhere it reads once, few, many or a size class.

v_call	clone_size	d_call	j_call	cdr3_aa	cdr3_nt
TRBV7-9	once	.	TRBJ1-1	CASSLYHTEAFF	TGTGCCAGCAGCTTATACCACACTGAAGCTTTCTTT
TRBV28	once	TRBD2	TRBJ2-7	CASSSRLAGVYEQYF	TGTGCCAGCAGTTCCAGACTAGCGGGAGTGTACGAGCAGTACTTC
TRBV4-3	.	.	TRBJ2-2	CASSQESQISGELFF	TGCGCCAGCAGCCAAGAGTCCCAGATCAGCGGGGAGCTGTTTTTT
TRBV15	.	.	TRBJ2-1	CATSSLGRSNEQFF	TGTGCCACCAGCAGCTTGGGCCGTAGTAATGAGCAGTTCTTC
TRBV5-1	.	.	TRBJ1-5	CASSPGRGGNQPQHF	TGCGCCAGCAGCCCGGGGCGAGGAGGCAATCAGCCCCAGCATTTT
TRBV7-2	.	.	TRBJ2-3	CASSRYTDTQYF	TGTGCCAGCAGCCGATACACAGATACGCAGTATTTT
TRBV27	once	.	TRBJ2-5	CASSLFLGETQYF	TGTGCCAGCAGTTTATTTCTAGGCGAGACCCAGTACTTC
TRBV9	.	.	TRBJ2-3	CASSVDSFTDTQYF	TGTGCCAGCAGCGTGGACTCCTTCACAGATACGCAGTATTTT
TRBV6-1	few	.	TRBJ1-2	CASSEGWGYTF	TGTGCCAGCAGTGAAGGGTGGGGCTACACCTTC
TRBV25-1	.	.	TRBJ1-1	CASSEWGANTEAFF	TGTGCCAGCAGTGAATGGGGGGCGAACACTGAAGCTTTCTTT
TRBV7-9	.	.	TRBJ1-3	CASSRDGNSGNTIYF	TGTGCCAGCAGCCGGGACGGAAACTCTGGAAACACCATATATTTT